The clone carrying this T cell receptor beta chain showed up just a few times. The germline V gene encodes CDR1 SGHVS and CDR2 FNYEAQ. The CDR3 has 13 residues. V was clipped by 2 bases and J by 3 bases, with 8 bases between them. The data originate from a study of shared clonotypes between healthy human individuals. Method: immunoSEQ multiplex PCR; TCRdb's copy keeps in-frame clones and lacks some. The repertoire holds 190,000 or so clones, with about 66% as singletons. This chain links TRBV7-6 with TRBJ2-7; D gene uncertain. This TCR came from a man aged 25-45 years in good health. Sequencing used memory CD4+ T cells sorted from blood. This sample's subset: CD45RA-negative fraction. The CDR3, as DNA: TGTGCCAGCAGCTTAAGGATCAACTACGAGCAGTACTTC. Its translation: CASSLRINYEQYF.